The clone carrying this T cell receptor beta chain turned up a few times. Its antigen remains unidentified. The data belong to a study of T cells in Graves' hyperthyroidism and ophthalmopathy. Findings of the study overall: Clonotypes that were expanded in thyroid above 0.001 mostly appeared in blood too. A 13 V-J model separated ophthalmopathy from stable hyperthyroidism. Progression to ophthalmopathy was predicted a median of roughly 6.5 months early.

In making diagnoses, clinical symptoms, serum thyroxine and TRAb, thyroid ultrasound and orbital computed tomography were all used. The CDR3 consists of 16 residues. V dropped 6 bases and J dropped 1; count of bases not matched to a gene: 8. TCR beta CDR3 sequences were amplified from RNA transcripts. Primed by the HTBI set, a first-round RT-PCR was run on the TCR CDR3. TCRdb used MiXCR to reprocess the multiplex PCR reads, holding one entry per CDR3 protein. The data show about 700,000 distinct CDR3 sequences, with about 45% seen just once and more than 7% held by the top ten. This receptor was identified in an adult man with Graves' disease, either hyperthyroidism or ophthalmopathy (not recorded which). The genes are TRBV12-3 or TRBV12-4 and TRBJ2-2, with TRBD1 matching 7 bases. The sample comprised peripheral blood or thyroid tissue (not recorded which). In DNA, the CDR3 is TGTGCCAGCAGCTTACGACAGGGCCTGAACACCGGGGAGCTGTTTTTT. Protein sequence: CASSLRQGLNTGELFF.